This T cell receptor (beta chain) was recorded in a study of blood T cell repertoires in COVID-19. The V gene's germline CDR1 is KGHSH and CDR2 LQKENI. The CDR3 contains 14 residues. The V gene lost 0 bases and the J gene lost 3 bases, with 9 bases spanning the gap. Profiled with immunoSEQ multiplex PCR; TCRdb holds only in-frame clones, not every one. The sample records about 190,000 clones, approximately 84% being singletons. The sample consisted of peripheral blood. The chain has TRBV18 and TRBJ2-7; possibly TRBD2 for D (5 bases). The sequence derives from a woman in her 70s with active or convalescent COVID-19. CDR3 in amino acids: CASSPPGDFYEQYF. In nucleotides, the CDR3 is TGTGCCAGCTCACCACCGGGAGACTTCTACGAGCAGTACTTC.